This record looks at one TCR beta chain sequence and its context. CDR1 is SGHTA and CDR2 is FQGNSA in the germline V gene. V was pared by 5 bases and J by 5 bases, with 4 bases of the junction left unmatched. This CDR3 has 15 amino acids. Amplification used 60 Vbeta primers and 13 Jbeta primers. Clones were sequenced by immunoSEQ multiplex PCR, and TCRdb holds only the in-frame ones, with some missing. The sample lists about 140,000 clones, about 61% occurring once. This specimen comes from a study of cytomegalovirus exposure and HLA in healthy donors. V is TRBV7-2 and J is TRBJ2-4, with TRBD2 identical over 12 bases. This TCR was sampled from a male donor in good health and CMV-seronegative. Input material: PBMCs. CDR3 sequence: CASSPSGGAQNIQYF. CDR3 coding DNA: TGTGCCAGCAGCCCTAGCGGGGGGGCCCAAAACATTCAGTACTTC.